Listed below are T cell receptor beta chains from one sample, sequenced in a study of regulatory T cells in long-lasting Graves disease. TCRdb reprocessed the multiplex PCR reads with MiXCR, giving one entry per CDR3 protein. The sample records 350,000 to 400,000 distinct CDR3 sequences, 15% to 19% being singletons. The source was peripheral blood mononuclear cells (PBMCs), collected at new diagnosis, from a patient treated with antithyroid drugs. Receptors originate from a female donor with Graves disease. Each CDR3 is given with its conserved first and last residue. D genes are given only for firm matches. Where a row states a size, it is once, few, many or the class of an expanded clone; other rows omit it.

CDR3	DNA	size	J	V	D
CAWSENSGRAFEQYF	TGTGCCTGGAGTGAAAATAGCGGGAGGGCCTTCGAGCAGTACTTC	few	TRBJ2-7	TRBV30	TRBD2
CASRGMNYGYTF	TGTGCCAGCAGGGGGATGAACTATGGCTACACCTTC	many	TRBJ1-2	TRBV12-3/TRBV12-4	NA
CASSSSDSTGELFF	TGCGCCAGCAGCTCCAGTGACAGTACCGGGGAGCTGTTTTTT	many	TRBJ2-2	TRBV5-1	NA
CASSSAEDPTLYGYTF	TGTGCCAGCAGTTCTGCGGAGGACCCGACCCTCTATGGCTACACCTTC	many	TRBJ1-2	TRBV2	NA
CASSGAGLADNEQFF	TGTGCCAGCAGTGGGGCCGGGCTAGCGGACAATGAGCAGTTCTTC	many	TRBJ2-1	TRBV6-1	TRBD2
CASGGTRGSNQPQHF	TGTGCTAGTGGGGGGACTCGCGGAAGCAATCAGCCCCAGCATTTT	many	TRBJ1-5	TRBV12-5	NA
CASSIGKLVYEQYF	TGTGCCAGTAGTATCGGAAAGCTAGTCTACGAGCAGTACTTC	NA	TRBJ2-7	TRBV19	NA
CAISRDGEANYGYTF	TGTGCCATCAGTCGGGACGGCGAAGCTAACTATGGCTACACCTTC	NA	TRBJ1-2	TRBV10-3	NA
CASSPRGWNEQFF	TGTGCCAGCAGCCCTAGGGGGTGGAATGAGCAGTTCTTC	many	TRBJ2-1	TRBV11-2	NA
CASSATTYEQYF	TGTGCCAGCAGTGCGACAACCTACGAGCAGTACTTC	NA	TRBJ2-7	TRBV12-3/TRBV12-4	NA
CASGQGFFQPQHF	TGTGCCAGCGGACAGGGTTTTTTCCAGCCCCAGCATTTT	NA	TRBJ1-5	TRBV27	TRBD1
CASSPGGMERGYTF	TGCGCCAGCAGCCCGGGAGGCATGGAGCGTGGCTACACCTTC	many	TRBJ1-2	TRBV5-1	NA
CASSTPGTTYEQYF	TGTGCCAGCAGTACCCCCGGGACCACCTACGAGCAGTACTTC	many	TRBJ2-7	TRBV28	NA
CASSLGHPNYGYTF	TGTGCCAGCAGTCTCGGACACCCAAACTATGGCTACACCTTC	few	TRBJ1-2	TRBV27	NA
CASSGLTGEGSIQYF	TGTGCCAGCAGTGGGCTTACAGGGGAGGGAAGCATTCAGTACTTC	many	TRBJ2-4	TRBV6-1	NA
CASSRVDQPQHF	TGTGCCAGCAGTCGGGTGGATCAGCCCCAGCATTTT	NA	TRBJ1-5	TRBV5-6	NA
CASSLRTSGVLITGELFF	TGTGCCAGCAGTCTCCGGACTAGCGGAGTTTTAATTACCGGGGAGCTGTTTTTT	NA	TRBJ2-2	TRBV12-3/TRBV12-4	TRBD2
CASSGHSGASYNEQFF	TGTGCCAGCAGTGGTCATAGCGGGGCGTCCTACAATGAGCAGTTCTTC	many	TRBJ2-1	TRBV2	TRBD2
CASSLEGIIANYGYTF	TGTGCCAGCAGCCTGGAGGGGATCATAGCTAACTATGGCTACACCTTC	NA	TRBJ1-2	TRBV2	NA
CATSGGTSNEQFF	TGTGCCACCAGCGGGGGGACTAGCAATGAGCAGTTCTTC	NA	TRBJ2-1	TRBV15	TRBD2
CASGVASTSTDTQYF	TGTGCCAGCGGTGTCGCGAGCACTAGCACAGATACGCAGTATTTT	many	TRBJ2-3	TRBV6-2/TRBV6-3	NA
CASSINGELFF	TGTGCCAGCAGTATAAACGGGGAGCTGTTTTTT	many	TRBJ2-2	TRBV27	NA
CASSSWRRDGRSYNEQFF	TGTGCCAGCAGTTCTTGGAGAAGGGACGGGAGGTCCTACAATGAGCAGTTCTTC	many	TRBJ2-1	TRBV28	TRBD2